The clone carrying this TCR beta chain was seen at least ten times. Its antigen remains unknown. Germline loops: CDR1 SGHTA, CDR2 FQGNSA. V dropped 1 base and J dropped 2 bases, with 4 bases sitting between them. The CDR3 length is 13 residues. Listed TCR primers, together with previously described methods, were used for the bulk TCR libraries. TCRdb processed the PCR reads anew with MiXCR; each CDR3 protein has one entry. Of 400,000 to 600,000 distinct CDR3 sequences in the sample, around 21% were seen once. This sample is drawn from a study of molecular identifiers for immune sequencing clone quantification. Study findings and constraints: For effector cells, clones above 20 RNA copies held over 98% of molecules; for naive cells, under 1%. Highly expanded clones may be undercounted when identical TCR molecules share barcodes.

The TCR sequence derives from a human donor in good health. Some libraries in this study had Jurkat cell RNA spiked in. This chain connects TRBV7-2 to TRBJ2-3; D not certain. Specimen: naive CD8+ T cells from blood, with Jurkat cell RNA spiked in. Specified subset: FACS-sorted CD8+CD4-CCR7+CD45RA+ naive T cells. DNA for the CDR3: TGTGCCAGCAGCTTAGACCCCACAGATACGCAGTATTTT. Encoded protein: CASSLDPTDTQYF.